These 21 T cell receptor beta chains were sequenced from one sample in a study of T cell clusters in autoimmune cytopenias. One tube held mixed TRB-A and TRB-B primer pools for touch-down PCR. Reprocessing the multiplex PCR reads, TCRdb reports a single entry for every CDR3 protein and omits DNA. The sample shows several thousand distinct CDR3 sequences, and less than 40% sits with its ten largest clones. Each sample's input was approximately 0.25 ug genomic DNA, some 38,000 genome equivalents. The sample was also linked to a second study, of T cell repertoires in aging, cancer and after chemotherapy.

The sequenced sample was peripheral blood. The source is a human donor in good health.

This clonotype shows up as medium-sized by frequency. The V call is TRBV5-5, the J call TRBJ2-5; lacking DNA, the TRBD1 call made by TCRdb goes unchecked. Germline V lookup: CDR1 SGHKS, CDR2 YYEKEE (reference sequence). This CDR3 is 15 amino acids long. Here the CDR3 reads CASSDGTSHRETQYF.

This clonotype counts as medium-sized by frequency. The chain links TRBV29-1 to TRBJ2-1; TCRdb's assignment of TRBD1 cannot be checked, as there is no DNA. CDR1 and CDR2 (germline): SQVTM, ANQGSEA. The CDR3 has 14 residues. The CDR3 is CSVLNRGTYNEQFF.

V usage is TRBV11-2 and J usage is TRBJ2-2; without DNA, the TCRdb call of TRBD2 cannot be checked. Germline lookup yields CDR1 SGHAT and CDR2 FQNNGV. The CDR3 spans 15 residues. CDR3 loop: CASSLAAGGTGELFF.

This rearrangement joins TRBV7-2 to TRBJ2-2; there is no DNA to check the TCRdb D call of TRBD2. The CDR3 contains 15 residues. CDR1 is SGHTA and CDR2 is FQGNSA in the germline V gene. CDR3 amino acids: CASGGLYANTGELFF. The variable domain in full, with the rest retrieved from reference TRBV7-2 and TRBJ2-2, is GAGVSQSPSNKVTEKGKDVELRCDPISGHTALYWYRQSLGQGLEFLIYFQGNSAPDKSGLPSDRFSAERTGGSVSTLTIQRTQQEDSAVYLCASGGLYANTGELFFGEGSRLTVL.

The CDR3 loop is CASSMDRTEAFF. V is TRBV19 and J is TRBJ1-1. Germline CDR1 reads LNHDA; CDR2 reads SQIVND (reference sequence). This CDR3 comprises 12 residues.

The chain is built from TRBV30 and TRBJ1-6. Germline V gives CDR1 GTSNPN, CDR2 SVGIG (reference sequence). This CDR3 is built from 14 residues. The CDR3 here is CAWSPRGGSSPLHF.

According to its frequency, this clonotype is medium-sized. The chain joins TRBV29-1 to TRBJ2-1; the TCRdb D gene call, TRBD1, has no DNA to confirm it. The CDR3 is 14 amino acids. Germline-derived CDR1 and CDR2 are SQVTM and ANQGSEA. The CDR3 spells CSSRTGGPNNEQFF.

The V call is TRBV12-3 or TRBV12-4, the J call TRBJ1-1; the D call from TCRdb, TRBD1, cannot be confirmed without DNA. The CDR3 length is 13 residues. The CDR3 sequence: CAARAGGRPEAFF.

In terms of frequency, this clonotype is medium-sized. V gene TRBV29-1 combines with J gene TRBJ2-7; the D call from TCRdb, TRBD2, cannot be confirmed without DNA. CDR3 length: 13 amino acids. Germline CDR1 reads SQVTM; CDR2 reads ANQGSEA. This chain's CDR3 is CSARTSGSYEQYF.

The rearrangement uses TRBV13 and TRBJ2-1; checking the TCRdb D call of TRBD1 is not possible without DNA. CDR1 PRHDT and CDR2 FYEKMQ come from the germline V gene (reference sequence). This CDR3 has 15 residues. CDR3 sequence reads: CASSLGTDFYNEQFF.

The chain links TRBV6-1 to TRBJ2-7. The CDR3 length is 13 residues. Germline lookup yields CDR1 MNHNS and CDR2 SASEGT. The CDR3: CASSEGLYYEQYF.

The V and J genes are TRBV5-5 and TRBJ2-3. This CDR3 region has 13 residues. Germline-derived CDR1 and CDR2 are SGHKS and YYEKEE (reference sequence). The CDR3 reads CASSLAGGDTQYF.

This clonotype is deemed medium-sized by its frequency. The rearrangement uses TRBV5-4 and TRBJ2-3; TCRdb indicates TRBD1, and absent DNA this call remains unverified. This CDR3 has 16 amino acids. Germline CDR1 and CDR2: SGHNT and YYREEE (reference sequence). CDR3 residues: CASSLPGGSPGDTQYF.

The rearrangement uses TRBV5-4 and TRBJ2-3. Germline lookup yields CDR1 SGHNT and CDR2 YYREEE (reference sequence). The length of the CDR3 is 15 residues. CDR3 in amino acids: CASSLASRRTDTQYF.

The gene calls are TRBV5-4 and TRBJ2-4. CDR3 size: 15 residues. Germline CDR1 and CDR2: SGHNT and YYREEE (reference sequence). This chain's CDR3 is CASSLGGLAKNIQYF.

The CDR3 region is CASSPVGGSTDTQYF. V usage is TRBV18 and J usage is TRBJ2-3; TCRdb's assignment of TRBD2 cannot be checked, as there is no DNA. The CDR3 loop spans 15 amino acids. Germline loops: CDR1 KGHSH, CDR2 LQKENI.

This clonotype is deemed medium-sized (0.01 to 0.1%) by its frequency. The chain recombines TRBV19 with TRBJ2-2; the D call of TRBD2 rests on TCRdb alone, since no DNA is present to check it. The germline gives CDR1 LNHDA, CDR2 SQIVND (reference sequence). There are 12 residues in the CDR3. This CDR3 is CASSARAGELFF.

The chain joins TRBV13 to TRBJ2-1; TCRdb lists TRBD2, though no DNA is available to test this call. From germline, CDR1 is PRHDT and CDR2 FYEKMQ (reference sequence). The CDR3 extends over 15 amino acids. The CDR3 reads CASSSRAGASYEQFF.

The chain has TRBV19 and TRBJ2-7; checking the TCRdb D call of TRBD1 is not possible without DNA. The CDR3 runs 15 residues. Germline V CDR1 and CDR2: LNHDA, SQIVND (reference sequence). CDR3 loop: CASSIDLGTGVEQYF.

This clonotype is deemed medium-sized (0.01 to 0.1%) by its frequency. The chain has TRBV29-1 and TRBJ2-5; TCRdb gives TRBD2 as the D gene, but with no DNA this cannot be confirmed. The CDR3 consists of 13 residues. Germline values: CDR1 SQVTM, CDR2 ANQGSEA. This chain's CDR3 is CSVRRAMEETQYF.

The V gene is TRBV27, the J gene TRBJ1-1. The germline V gene has CDR1 MNHEY and CDR2 SMNVEV (reference sequence). The CDR3 is made up of 15 amino acids. CDR3: CASSLMSAKNTEAFF.